This passage covers 31 T cell receptor beta chains from one sample sequenced in a study of shared clonotypes between healthy human individuals. Data came from immunoSEQ multiplex PCR; TCRdb stores just in-frame clones and leaves some out. The data show more than 2,000,000 clones, around nine tenths seen once. The sample consisted of naive CD4+ T cells sorted from blood. The subset denotes: CD45RA+ positively selected. The receptor source for this set is a man aged 18 to 29 in good health.

The table lists this clone with a few counts. This sample also contains other DNA sequences that code for the same CDR3. The chain joins TRBV18 to TRBJ1-1; the D is unclear. This CDR3 contains 13 residues. Germline CDR1 and CDR2: KGHSH and LQKENI. V lost 0 bases and J lost 3, with 5 bases in between. The CDR3 reads CASSPPGDTEAFF. The CDR3 DNA sequence: TGTGCCAGCTCACCACCTGGGGACACTGAAGCTTTCTTT.

The J gene is TRBJ2-3, the V gene TRBV11-2; the match to TRBD2 covers 11 bases. The CDR3 extends over 19 amino acids. With 4 bases clipped from V and 1 base from J, the junction kept 13 bases outside the gene matches. Per germline, CDR1 SGHAT and CDR2 FQNNGV. CDR3: CASSSVYGTSGTGTDTQYF. The CDR3 nucleotides are TGTGCCAGCAGCTCCGTATACGGGACTAGCGGAACTGGCACAGATACGCAGTATTTT.

This clone has only a few counts. The V gene is TRBV10-3, the J gene TRBJ2-7, with TRBD2 matching over 9 bases. The junction had 7 bases not matched to a gene; V was cut back by 0 bases and J by 4 bases. Looked up from germline, CDR1 is ENHRY and CDR2 is SYGVKD. The length of the CDR3 is 16 residues. The CDR3 loop reads CAISESGSGGGYEQYF. CDR3 in DNA: TGTGCCATCAGTGAGTCGGGTAGCGGGGGAGGGTACGAGCAGTACTTC.

The J gene is TRBJ2-3, the V gene TRBV2, with D unresolved. Looked up from germline, CDR1 is SNHLY and CDR2 is FYNNEI. The CDR3 is 14 residues long. V lost 2 bases to trimming and J lost 5 bases, with 11 bases between them. The CDR3 protein is CASSELASGDTQYF. Here the CDR3 DNA reads TGTGCCAGCAGTGAATTGGCTTCAGGAGATACGCAGTATTTT. Full variable domain (rest looked up from reference TRBV2 and TRBJ2-3): EPEVTQTPSHQVTQMGQEVILRCVPISNHLYFYWYRQILGQKVEFLVSFYNNEISEKSEIFDDQFSVERPDGSNFTLKIRSTKLEDSAMYFCASSELASGDTQYFGPGTRLTVL.

This clone was recorded only once. At the DNA level, this CDR3 is encoded by other sequences in the same sample as well. The chain couples TRBV5-8 to TRBJ1-4; D is unclear. The V gene lost 0 bases and the J gene lost 0 bases, with 6 bases spanning the gap. CDR3 length: 15 amino acids. CDR1 and CDR2 (germline): SGHTS, YDEGEE. The CDR3, as DNA: TGTGCCAGCAGCTTGGGAACAACAACTAATGAAAAACTGTTTTTT. Translated: CASSLGTTTNEKLFF.

The V call is TRBV4-3, the J call TRBJ2-2; no clear D gene. CDR3 length: 15 residues. Trimming cost V 1 base and J 0 bases, with 6 bases left between them. Per germline, CDR1 LGHNA and CDR2 YSLEER. Written as DNA, the CDR3 is TGCGCCAGCAGCCAAGTCTTCGCGAACACCGGGGAGCTGTTTTTT. Protein product: CASSQVFANTGELFF.

This chain links TRBV5-1 with TRBJ2-1, with D unresolved. From germline, CDR1 is SGHRS and CDR2 YFSETQ. V lost 4 bases, J lost 3 bases, and 11 bases lay in between. This CDR3 comprises 14 residues. CDR3 residues: CASSLSWGYNEQFF. CDR3 nucleotide sequence: TGCGCCAGCAGCCTAAGCTGGGGCTACAATGAGCAGTTCTTC.

The chain has TRBV10-1 and TRBJ2-3, with D possibly TRBD2 on 7 matching bases. Germline assignment: CDR1 WNHNN and CDR2 SYGVQD (reference sequence). V was cut by 2 bases and J by 4 bases, with 16 bases left in between. The CDR3 has 16 residues. The CDR3 DNA reads as TGCGCCAGCAGTGAGGGAACGGGGGGCCGGGCAGATACGCAGTATTTT. Amino acid sequence: CASSEGTGGRADTQYF.

The chain combines TRBV2 with TRBJ1-2, with no clear D. Trimming took 7 bases from V and 1 from J, leaving 4 bases between them. The CDR3 loop spans 11 amino acids. Germline CDR1 and CDR2: SNHLY and FYNNEI. CDR3 region: CASNGNYGYTF. The DNA of the CDR3 is TGTGCCAGCAACGGTAACTATGGCTACACCTTC.

This sequence joins TRBV28 and TRBJ2-7, with 7 bases fitting TRBD1. The CDR3 has 15 amino acids. Germline V gives CDR1 MDHEN, CDR2 SYDVKM. V shed 6 bases and J 0 bases; nucleotides not matched to a gene: 8. The chain's CDR3 is CASSLRQGASYEQYF. In nucleotides, the CDR3 is TGTGCCAGCAGCCTCCGACAGGGTGCCTCCTACGAGCAGTACTTC.

The gene calls are TRBV7-6 and TRBJ2-5; 7 positions agree with TRBD2. The germline gives CDR1 SGHVS, CDR2 FNYEAQ. This CDR3 has 15 residues. The trim removed 6 bases at V and 3 bases at J, leaving 10 bases unmatched. This CDR3 is CASRGRLAPEETQYF. The CDR3, as DNA: TGTGCCAGCAGGGGACGACTAGCCCCCGAAGAGACCCAGTACTTC.

The rearrangement joins TRBV7-2 to TRBJ1-3; D might be TRBD1 (6 bases). Trimming left V 5 bases short and J 4 bases short, with 15 bases between. This CDR3 region has 15 residues. Germline CDR1 is SGHTA and CDR2 is FQGNSA. The CDR3 is CASSPPQGPGNTIYF. The CDR3 DNA reads TGTGCCAGCAGCCCCCCCCAGGGGCCCGGAAACACCATATATTTT.

The V call is TRBV25-1, the J call TRBJ1-6; D unclear. The CDR3 contains 13 residues. V was cut by 6 bases and J by 12 bases, with 15 bases left in between. The germline V gene has CDR1 MGHDK and CDR2 SYGVNS. The CDR3 here is CASRDSGQVPLHF. In nucleotides, the CDR3 is TGTGCCAGCAGAGACTCCGGGCAAGTACCCCTCCACTTT.

The chain employs TRBV7-9 and TRBJ2-2, with D unclear. This CDR3 contains 14 residues. V lost 5 bases, J lost 2 bases, and 9 bases lay in between. Germline values: CDR1 SEHNR, CDR2 FQNEAQ (reference sequence). The CDR3 nucleotides are TGTGCCAGCAGCGTAAAGTCTAACACCGGGGAGCTGTTTTTT. It is translated as CASSVKSNTGELFF.

The chain uses TRBV19 and TRBJ2-7; 7 nucleotides agree with TRBD1. Losses at the gene ends were 3 bases for V and 5 bases for J; bases not matched to a gene: 10. The CDR3 is 15 residues long. Germline CDR1 LNHDA, CDR2 SQIVND (reference sequence). This CDR3 is CASSISATGFDEQYF. The CDR3 DNA is TGTGCCAGTAGTATTTCCGCGACAGGGTTCGACGAGCAGTACTTC.

The J gene is TRBJ1-3, the V gene TRBV5-4, with TRBD1 matching over 9 bases. V lost 4 bases to trimming and J lost 0 bases; unmatched junction nucleotides: 5. The CDR3 is 16 amino acids. Germline-derived CDR1 and CDR2 are SGHNT and YYREEE (reference sequence). CDR3 bases: TGTGCCAGCAGCCGCGACAGGGGGGTCTCTGGAAACACCATATATTTT. This encodes CASSRDRGVSGNTIYF.

The chain has TRBV28 and TRBJ2-7; 9 bases match TRBD1. The CDR3 has 15 residues. Germline-derived CDR1 and CDR2 are MDHEN and SYDVKM. V was clipped by 4 bases and J by 6 bases; unmatched bases: 10. CDR3 in amino acids: CASSSPGTGTSEQYF. The CDR3, as DNA: TGTGCCAGCAGTTCTCCCGGGACAGGGACTTCCGAGCAGTACTTC.

The chain joins TRBV5-3 to TRBJ1-6; D not resolved. TRBV5-3 is an ORF for which the function is uncertain. The CDR3 runs to 18 residues. V lost 4 bases to trimming and J lost 2 bases, with 19 bases between them. CDR3 residues: CARSTASTCSPYNSPLHF. CDR3 coding DNA: TGTGCCAGAAGCACGGCGAGTACCTGCTCCCCCTATAATTCACCCCTCCACTTT.

This clone appeared once. This chain uses TRBV7-3 with TRBJ2-7, with no clear D. CDR1 and CDR2 from the germline V gene are SGHTA and FQGTGA. Trimming pared 5 bases from V and 3 bases from J, leaving 14 bases between. This CDR3 is built from 14 residues. For the CDR3, the DNA is TGTGCCAGCAGCCCTGGCCCCGGAGACTACGAGCAGTACTTC. Translation gives CASSPGPGDYEQYF.

This chain links TRBV7-2 with TRBJ2-7, with 11 bases fitting TRBD2. Germline V gene data show CDR1 as SGHTA and CDR2 as FQGNSA. V trimming: 7 bases; J trimming: 6 bases; junction bases outside the gene matches: 8. The CDR3 extends over 14 amino acids. The chain's CDR3 is CASTLLGLAAEQYF. CDR3 in DNA: TGTGCCAGCACCCTCCTGGGACTAGCGGCCGAGCAGTACTTC.

This chain joins TRBV7-9 and TRBJ1-3; 10 nucleotides agree with TRBD1. The CDR3 runs 15 residues. CDR1 is SEHNR and CDR2 is FQNEAQ in the germline V gene (reference sequence). Trimming at V came to 3 bases and at J to 2 bases, leaving 1 base not matched to a gene. CDR3 bases: TGTGCCAGCAGCTTGGACAGGGGGACTGGAAACACCATATATTTT. Translated: CASSLDRGTGNTIYF.

This chain joins TRBV11-2 and TRBJ2-7; 11 nucleotides agree with TRBD1. The V segment lost 4 bases and the J segment 4 bases; nucleotides outside the gene matches: 3. Germline V CDR1 and CDR2: SGHAT, FQNNGV. The CDR3 contains 14 residues. The chain's CDR3 is CASSSDRGQYEQYF. CDR3 sequence (DNA): TGTGCCAGCAGCTCGGACAGGGGGCAGTACGAGCAGTACTTC.

The V and J genes are TRBV18 and TRBJ2-1; no firm D call. Germline CDR1 and CDR2: KGHSH and LQKENI. The V and J ends lost 2 bases and 4 bases respectively, with 15 bases between them. The CDR3 is 16 residues long. The CDR3 region is CASSPTLENRYNEQFF. CDR3 bases: TGTGCCAGCTCACCAACCCTCGAAAATAGATACAATGAGCAGTTCTTC.

V and J are TRBV6-5 and TRBJ1-1; no firm D call. The CDR3 extends over 14 amino acids. The germline V gene has CDR1 MNHEY and CDR2 SVGAGI. V was pared by 2 bases and J by 4 bases, with 11 bases between. CDR3 in amino acids: CASSYSIQSTEAFF. DNA for the CDR3: TGTGCCAGCAGTTACAGTATTCAGAGCACTGAAGCTTTCTTT.

The gene calls are TRBV5-6 and TRBJ1-6, with TRBD1 matching 11 bases. The CDR3 is 14 amino acids. Germline V gene lookup returns CDR1 SGHDT and CDR2 YYEEEE. Trimming at V came to 0 bases and at J to 10 bases, leaving 0 bases not matched to a gene. CDR3: CASSLGTGGSPLHF. The DNA for the CDR3 is TGTGCCAGCAGCTTGGGGACAGGGGGCTCACCCCTCCACTTT.

V gene TRBV7-2 combines with J gene TRBJ1-5; tentative D call: TRBD1 (5 bases). The CDR3 is made up of 16 amino acids. Trimming removed 2 bases from V and 3 bases from J, with 14 bases in between. Germline V gene data show CDR1 as SGHTA and CDR2 as FQGNSA. The CDR3 coding sequence is TGTGCCAGCAGCTTAAGGGCAGGGCTAAACAATCAGCCCCAGCATTTT. It specifies CASSLRAGLNNQPQHF.

Notes on this clone: Other nucleotide sequences from this sample produce the same CDR3. V and J are TRBV19 and TRBJ1-1; D is uncertain. Per germline, CDR1 LNHDA and CDR2 SQIVND (reference sequence). Trimming removed 5 bases at V and 0 bases at J, with 7 bases between. The CDR3 covers 13 residues. The CDR3 DNA sequence: TGTGCCAGTAGTTCAAGTATGAACACTGAAGCTTTCTTT. Its translation: CASSSSMNTEAFF.

The chain couples TRBV7-8 to TRBJ1-5; D is undetermined. Germline-derived CDR1 and CDR2 are SGHVS and FQNEAQ. V was shortened by 4 bases and J by 4 bases, with 14 bases between the two germline ends. CDR3 size: 15 residues. CDR3 nucleotides: TGTGCCAGCAGCTCATTAAATCAGGTTAATCAGCCCCAGCATTTT. Translated, it gives CASSSLNQVNQPQHF.

CDR3 amino acids: CASSPSGGSNQPQHF. CDR3 bases: TGTGCCAGCAGTCCCTCCGGGGGGAGCAATCAGCCCCAGCATTTT. The chain has TRBV6-5 and TRBJ1-5, with D possibly TRBD1 on 5 matching bases. This CDR3 spans 15 amino acids. Trimming removed 5 bases from V and 1 base from J, with 12 bases in between. Germline V gene data show CDR1 as MNHEY and CDR2 as SVGAGI.

The chain joins TRBV10-2 to TRBJ1-1, with D perhaps matching TRBD1 (6 bases). This CDR3 region has 14 residues. V was shortened by 7 bases and J by 0 bases, with 12 bases between the two germline ends. Per the germline V gene, CDR1 is WSHSY and CDR2 is SAAADI. The DNA for the CDR3 is TGCGCCAGCAAATACAGGGACCTGAACACTGAAGCTTTCTTT. It codes for CASKYRDLNTEAFF.

Worth noting for this clone: Other DNA sequences in this specimen translate into the identical CDR3. The chain uses TRBV5-1 and TRBJ2-3, with TRBD2 matching over 8 bases. CDR3 length: 16 amino acids. Trimming at V came to 0 bases and at J to 3 bases, leaving 6 bases not matched to a gene. Germline-derived CDR1 and CDR2 are SGHRS and YFSETQ. CDR3: CASSLGGLAGTDTQYF. In DNA, the CDR3 is TGCGCCAGCAGCTTGGGAGGATTAGCGGGAACAGATACGCAGTATTTT.